The 2 T cell receptor beta chains below all came from one sample that was sequenced in a study of cytomegalovirus exposure and HLA in healthy donors. The assay was immunoSEQ multiplex PCR, and TCRdb's table has in-frame clones only and misses some. The sample lists about 73,000 clones; 70% to 90% were seen once. The source material was PBMCs. Source of these receptors: a woman aged 18-30 years in good health and CMV-seropositive.

This chain joins TRBV27 and TRBJ2-7; 11 bases are shared with TRBD2. The ends lost 5 bases at V and 3 bases at J; junction bases unmatched: 12. The CDR3 sequence is 17 residues long. Germline lookup yields CDR1 MNHEY and CDR2 SMNVEV (reference sequence). The CDR3 sequence is CASSNGLAGNQFYEQYF. The CDR3 nucleotides are TGTGCCAGCAGTAACGGACTAGCGGGTAATCAATTCTACGAGCAGTACTTC.

The chain combines TRBV12-5 with TRBJ2-1, with D hard to call. Germline CDR1 and CDR2: LGHNT and FRNRAP. Trimming shortened V by 3 bases and J by 8 bases, and 11 bases separated the two germline ends. There are 13 residues in the CDR3. As DNA, the CDR3 is TGTGCTAGTGGTTTAAGCTTCGCTGATGAGCAGTTCTTC. It codes for CASGLSFADEQFF.